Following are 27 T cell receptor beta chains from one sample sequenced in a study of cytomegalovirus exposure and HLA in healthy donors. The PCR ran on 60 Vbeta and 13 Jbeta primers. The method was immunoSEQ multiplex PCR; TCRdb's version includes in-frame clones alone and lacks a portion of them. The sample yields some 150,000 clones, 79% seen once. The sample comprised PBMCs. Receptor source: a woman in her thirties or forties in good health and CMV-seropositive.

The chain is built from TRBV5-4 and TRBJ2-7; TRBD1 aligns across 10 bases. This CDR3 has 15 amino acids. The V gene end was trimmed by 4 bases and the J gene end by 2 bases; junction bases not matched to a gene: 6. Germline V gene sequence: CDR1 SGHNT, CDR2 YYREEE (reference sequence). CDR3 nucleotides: TGTGCCAGCAGCAATTCGGGACAGGGGACCTACGAGCAGTACTTC. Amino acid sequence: CASSNSGQGTYEQYF.

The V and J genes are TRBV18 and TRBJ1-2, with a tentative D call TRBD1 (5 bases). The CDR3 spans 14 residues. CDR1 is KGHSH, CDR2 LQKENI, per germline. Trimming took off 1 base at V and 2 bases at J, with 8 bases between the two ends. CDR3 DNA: TGTGCCAGCTCACCACAGGACACAAACTATGGCTACACCTTC. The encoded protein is CASSPQDTNYGYTF. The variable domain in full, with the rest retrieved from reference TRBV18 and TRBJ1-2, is NAGVMQNPRHLVRRRGQEARLRCSPMKGHSHVYWYRQLPEEGLKFMVYLQKENIIDESGMPKERFSAEFPKEGPSILRIQQVVRGDSAAYFCASSPQDTNYGYTFGSGTRLTVV.

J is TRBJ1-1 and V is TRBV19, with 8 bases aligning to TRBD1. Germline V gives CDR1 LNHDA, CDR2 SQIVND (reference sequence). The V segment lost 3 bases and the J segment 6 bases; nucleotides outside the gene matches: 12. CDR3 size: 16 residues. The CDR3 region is CASSMGGQGARSEAFF. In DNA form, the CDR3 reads TGTGCCAGTAGTATGGGTGGCCAGGGGGCGCGTTCTGAAGCTTTCTTT.

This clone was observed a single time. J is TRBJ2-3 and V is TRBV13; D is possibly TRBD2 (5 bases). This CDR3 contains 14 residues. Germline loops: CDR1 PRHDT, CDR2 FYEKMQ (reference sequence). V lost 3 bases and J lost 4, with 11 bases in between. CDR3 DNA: TGTGCCAGCAGCTTGTCCCTCGGGGCAGATACGCAGTATTTT. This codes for CASSLSLGADTQYF.

The CDR3: CASSPGANTEAFF. The CDR3 nucleotides read TGTGCCAGCAGCCCAGGCGCGAACACTGAAGCTTTCTTT. This chain joins TRBV6-5 and TRBJ1-1; D gene ambiguous. The CDR3 is 13 residues long. With 6 bases removed from V and 1 base from J, the gap between germline ends came to 9 bases. Germline V gene sequence: CDR1 MNHEY, CDR2 SVGAGI.

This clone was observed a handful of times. CDR3 DNA: TGTGCCAGCAGTTCCGACAGGCTGGGTAGCACAGATACGCAGTATTTT. Translation gives CASSSDRLGSTDTQYF. This rearrangement joins TRBV6-5 to TRBJ2-3, with D perhaps matching TRBD1 (6 bases). The CDR3 has 16 amino acids. Trimming pared 4 bases from V and 0 bases from J, leaving 14 bases between. Germline CDR1 MNHEY, CDR2 SVGAGI.

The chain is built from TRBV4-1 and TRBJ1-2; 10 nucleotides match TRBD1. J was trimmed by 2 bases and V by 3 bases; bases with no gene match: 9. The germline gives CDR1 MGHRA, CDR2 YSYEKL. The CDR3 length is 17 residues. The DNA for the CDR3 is TGCGCCAGCAGCCAGGGGGACAGGGGTGCCTCGAACTATGGCTACACCTTC. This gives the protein CASSQGDRGASNYGYTF.

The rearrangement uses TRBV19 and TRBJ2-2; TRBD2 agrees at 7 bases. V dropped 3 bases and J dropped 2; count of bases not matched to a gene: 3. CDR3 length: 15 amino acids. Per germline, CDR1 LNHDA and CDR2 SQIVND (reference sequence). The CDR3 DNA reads TGTGCCAGTAGTATTTCGGGACTAAACACCGGGGAGCTGTTTTTT. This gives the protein CASSISGLNTGELFF.

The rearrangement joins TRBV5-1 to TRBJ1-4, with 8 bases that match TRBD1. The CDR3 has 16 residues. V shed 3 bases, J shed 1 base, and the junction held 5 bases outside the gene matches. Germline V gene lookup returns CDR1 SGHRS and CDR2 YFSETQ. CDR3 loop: CASSYGQGVTNEKLFF. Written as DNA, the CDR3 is TGCGCCAGCAGCTACGGACAGGGAGTAACTAATGAAAAACTGTTTTTT.

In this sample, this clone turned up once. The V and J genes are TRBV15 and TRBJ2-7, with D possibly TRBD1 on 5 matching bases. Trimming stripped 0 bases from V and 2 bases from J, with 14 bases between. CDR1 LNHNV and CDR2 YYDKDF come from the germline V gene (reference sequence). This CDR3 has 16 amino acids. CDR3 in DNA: TGTGCCACCAGCAGAGAGGTAACAGGTGTGACCTACGAGCAGTACTTC. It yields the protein CATSREVTGVTYEQYF.

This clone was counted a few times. CDR3 residues: CASSLLNGVSYNEQFF. CDR3 sequence (DNA): TGTGCCAGCAGTTTATTAAACGGGGTCTCCTACAATGAGCAGTTCTTC. The gene calls are TRBV28 and TRBJ2-1, with a possible D match to TRBD2 (5 bases). CDR1 and CDR2 (germline): MDHEN, SYDVKM. V dropped 1 base and J dropped 0 bases, with 10 bases sitting between them. The CDR3 length is 16 residues.

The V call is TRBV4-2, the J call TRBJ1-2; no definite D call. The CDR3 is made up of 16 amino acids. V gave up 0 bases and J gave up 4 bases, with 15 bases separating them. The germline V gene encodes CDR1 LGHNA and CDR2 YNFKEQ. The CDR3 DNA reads TGTGCCAGCAGCCAAGAGGGAGGGTGGGGTAGCTATGGCTACACCTTC. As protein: CASSQEGGWGSYGYTF.

The CDR3 loop reads CASSFYPTGTSTDTQYF. The CDR3 DNA reads as TGCGCCAGCAGCTTCTATCCTACAGGAACAAGCACAGATACGCAGTATTTT. The chain employs TRBV5-1 and TRBJ2-3, with D tentatively TRBD1 (5 bases). V shed 2 bases and J shed 0 bases, with 16 bases lying between them. Per the germline V gene, CDR1 is SGHRS and CDR2 is YFSETQ. The CDR3 runs 17 residues.

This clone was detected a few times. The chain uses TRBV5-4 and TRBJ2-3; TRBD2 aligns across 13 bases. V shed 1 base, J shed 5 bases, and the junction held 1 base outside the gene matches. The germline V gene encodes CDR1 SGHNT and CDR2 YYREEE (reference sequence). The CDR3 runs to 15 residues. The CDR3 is CASSLRLAGGDTQYF. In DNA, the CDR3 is TGTGCCAGCAGCTTGAGACTAGCGGGGGGAGATACGCAGTATTTT.

CDR3 amino acids: CASSSSSGGNPRETQYF. The CDR3 DNA reads TGTGCCAGCAGCTCCTCTAGCGGGGGAAACCCACGGGAGACCCAGTACTTC. The V and J genes are TRBV7-6 and TRBJ2-5; TRBD2 agrees at 10 bases. Germline V lookup: CDR1 SGHVS, CDR2 FNYEAQ. The CDR3 spans 17 residues. V gave up 4 bases and J gave up 5 bases; unmatched junction bases: 13. The whole variable domain, remainder taken from reference TRBV7-6 and TRBJ2-5, is GAGVSQSPRYKVTKRGQDVALRCDPISGHVSLYWYRQALGQGPEFLTYFNYEAQQDKSGLPNDRFSAERPEGSISTLTIQRTEQRDSAMYRCASSSSSGGNPRETQYFGPGTRLLVL.

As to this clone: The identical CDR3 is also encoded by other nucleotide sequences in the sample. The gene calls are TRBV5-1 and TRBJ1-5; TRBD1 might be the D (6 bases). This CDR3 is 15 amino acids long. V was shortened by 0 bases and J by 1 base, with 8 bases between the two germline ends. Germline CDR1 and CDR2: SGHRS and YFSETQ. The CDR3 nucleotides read TGCGCCAGCAGCTTGGGGGGACAAAGCAATCAGCCCCAGCATTTT. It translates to CASSLGGQSNQPQHF.

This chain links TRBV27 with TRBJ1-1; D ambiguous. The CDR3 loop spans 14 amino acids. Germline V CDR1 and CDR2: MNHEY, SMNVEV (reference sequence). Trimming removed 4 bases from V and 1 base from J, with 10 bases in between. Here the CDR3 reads CASSSQAPNTEAFF. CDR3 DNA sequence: TGTGCCAGCAGTTCCCAGGCTCCGAACACTGAAGCTTTCTTT.

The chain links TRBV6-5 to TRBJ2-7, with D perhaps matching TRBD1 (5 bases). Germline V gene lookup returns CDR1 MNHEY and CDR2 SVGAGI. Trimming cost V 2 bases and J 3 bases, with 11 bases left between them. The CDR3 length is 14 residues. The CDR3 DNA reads TGTGCCAGCAGTTACGGGCCCGACAGCTACGAGCAGTACTTC. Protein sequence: CASSYGPDSYEQYF.

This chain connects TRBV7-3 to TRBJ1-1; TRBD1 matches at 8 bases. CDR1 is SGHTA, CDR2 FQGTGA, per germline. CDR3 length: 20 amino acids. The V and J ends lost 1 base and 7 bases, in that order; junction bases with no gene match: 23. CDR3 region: CASSLIPRGRGRERRIEAFF. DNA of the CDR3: TGTGCCAGCAGCTTAATTCCCCGGGGCAGGGGGCGGGAGAGAAGAATTGAAGCTTTCTTT.

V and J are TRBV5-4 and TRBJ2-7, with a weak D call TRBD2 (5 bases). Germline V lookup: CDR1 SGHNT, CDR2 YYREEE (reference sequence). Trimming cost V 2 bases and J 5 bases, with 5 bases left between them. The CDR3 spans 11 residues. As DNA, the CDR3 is TGTGCCAGCAGCTTCGGGGACGAGCAGTACTTC. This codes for CASSFGDEQYF.

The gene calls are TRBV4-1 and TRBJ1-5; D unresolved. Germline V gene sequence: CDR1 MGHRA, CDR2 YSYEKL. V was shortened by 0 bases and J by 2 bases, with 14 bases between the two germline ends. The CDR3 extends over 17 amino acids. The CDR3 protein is CASSQEGGASGNQPQHF. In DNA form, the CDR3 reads TGCGCCAGCAGCCAAGAAGGAGGAGCCTCAGGCAATCAGCCCCAGCATTTT.

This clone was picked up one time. Written as DNA, the CDR3 is TGCGCCAGCAGCTTGGGATTGTCGACTAGCCCCCCTCTCGAGCAGTACTTC. Protein product: CASSLGLSTSPPLEQYF. The genes are TRBV5-1 and TRBJ2-7; 7 bases agree with TRBD2. V trimming: 0 bases; J trimming: 6 bases; junction bases outside the gene matches: 15. The CDR3 spans 17 residues. The germline gives CDR1 SGHRS, CDR2 YFSETQ. The full variable domain, rest sourced from reference TRBV5-1 and TRBJ2-7, is KAGVTQTPRYLIKTRGQQVTLSCSPISGHRSVSWYQQTPGQGLQFLFEYFSETQRNKGNFPGRFSGRQFSNSRSEMNVSTLELGDSALYLCASSLGLSTSPPLEQYFGPGTRLTVT.

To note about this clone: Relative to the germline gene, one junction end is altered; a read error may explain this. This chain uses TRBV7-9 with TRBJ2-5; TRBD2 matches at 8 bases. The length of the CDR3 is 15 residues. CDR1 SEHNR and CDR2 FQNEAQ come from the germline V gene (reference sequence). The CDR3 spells CSSSLMSTSGETQYF. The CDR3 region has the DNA TGTTCCAGCAGCTTAATGTCCACTAGCGGAGAGACCCAGTACTTC.

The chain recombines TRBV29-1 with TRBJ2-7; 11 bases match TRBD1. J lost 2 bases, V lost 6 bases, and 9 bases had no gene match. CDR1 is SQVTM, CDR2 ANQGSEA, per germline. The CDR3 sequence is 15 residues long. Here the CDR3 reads CSVGGGDRGTYEQYF. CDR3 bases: TGCAGCGTGGGGGGTGGGGACAGGGGGACCTACGAGCAGTACTTC.

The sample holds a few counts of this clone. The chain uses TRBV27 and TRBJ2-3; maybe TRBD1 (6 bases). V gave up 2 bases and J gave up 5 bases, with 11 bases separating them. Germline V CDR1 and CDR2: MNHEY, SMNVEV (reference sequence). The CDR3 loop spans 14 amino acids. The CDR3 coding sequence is TGTGCCAGCAGTTTAGGGGGCTTGGGAGATACGCAGTATTTT. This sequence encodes CASSLGGLGDTQYF.

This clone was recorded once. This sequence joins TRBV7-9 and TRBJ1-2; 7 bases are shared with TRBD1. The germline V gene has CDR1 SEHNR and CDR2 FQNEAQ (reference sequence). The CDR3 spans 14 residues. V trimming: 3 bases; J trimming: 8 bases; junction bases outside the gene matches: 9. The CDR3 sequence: CASSLAGGHWGYTF. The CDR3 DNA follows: TGTGCCAGCAGCTTGGCAGGGGGTCACTGGGGCTACACCTTC.

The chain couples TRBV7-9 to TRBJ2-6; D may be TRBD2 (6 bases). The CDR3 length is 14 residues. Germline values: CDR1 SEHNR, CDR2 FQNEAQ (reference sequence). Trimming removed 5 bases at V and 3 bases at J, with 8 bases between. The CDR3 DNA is TGTGCCAGCAGCCCGGGACTTGGGGCCAACGTCCTGACTTTC. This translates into CASSPGLGANVLTF.